This T cell receptor (beta chain) originates from a study of cytomegalovirus exposure and HLA in healthy donors. The PCR used 60 Vbeta and 13 Jbeta primers. Clones were sequenced by immunoSEQ multiplex PCR, and TCRdb holds only the in-frame ones, with some missing. The sample holds 110,000 to 150,000 clones; about a tenth are singletons and the top ten take 1.5% to 2%. This CDR3 has 16 amino acids. Germline CDR1 is LNHDA and CDR2 is SQIVND (reference sequence). Germline trimming cut 3 bases from V and 4 bases from J; bases unmatched to any gene: 7. The source material was PBMCs. This receptor was identified in a male donor in good health and CMV-seronegative. The J gene is TRBJ1-4, the V gene TRBV19; 8 nucleotides align to TRBD1. CDR3 DNA sequence: TGTGCCAGTAGTATCCTCCCGGGACAGGTTAATGAAAAACTGTTTTTT. Protein sequence: CASSILPGQVNEKLFF.